These T cell receptor beta chains were read from a single sample in a study of cytomegalovirus exposure and HLA in healthy donors. The assay was immunoSEQ multiplex PCR, and TCRdb's table has in-frame clones only and misses some. The data show 150,000 or so clones, about 86% seen once. Sequencing was carried out using PBMCs. All receptors come from a human donor in good health. The CDR3 runs from the conserved cysteine through the conserved F or W. The D gene is left open where the match is weak. Not all rows give a size; the values are once, few, many and, for expanded clones, a class.

cdr3_nt cdr3_aa clone_size v_call d_call j_call
TGTGCCAGCAGCCCCGCAGGGGGCTCCTTGCTCTCTGGAAACACCATATATTTT CASSPAGGSLLSGNTIYF . TRBV25-1 TRBD1 TRBJ1-3
TGTGCCAGCAGCTTAGAAAGCGGATCCGTCTCCTACAATGAGCAGTTCTTC CASSLESGSVSYNEQFF . TRBV7-6 . TRBJ2-1
TGTGCCAGTAGTATAGGGACACTCTCTGGGCAGCCCCAGCATTTT CASSIGTLSGQPQHF . TRBV19 . TRBJ1-5
TGTGCCAGCAGCCGAGGGACTAGCGGGAGTGGGACAGATACGCAGTATTTT CASSRGTSGSGTDTQYF . TRBV7-9 TRBD2 TRBJ2-3
TGCGCCAGCAGCTTGGCGGCTAGCGGGGGTCCCGCGGACACCGGGGAGCTGTTTTTT CASSLAASGGPADTGELFF . TRBV5-1 TRBD2 TRBJ2-2
TGTGCCAGCAGCGTAGGGGACAGCGCCTACGAGCAGTACTTC CASSVGDSAYEQYF . TRBV9 TRBD1 TRBJ2-7
TGCGCCAGCAGCTTGGGGACAGGGAAAAATCAGCCCCAGCATTTT CASSLGTGKNQPQHF . TRBV5-1 TRBD1 TRBJ1-5
TGTGCCAGCATATCATACGAGGGTGAGCAGTTCTTC CASISYEGEQFF . TRBV6-1 . TRBJ2-1
TGCGCCAGCAGCTTGTCGCGGGGGGAAGTAAATGAGCAGTTCTTC CASSLSRGEVNEQFF once TRBV5-1 TRBD2 TRBJ2-1
TGTGCCAGCAGTTTCTCTTACCCGCGGGTCGTAAGCCATGGCTACACCTTC CASSFSYPRVVSHGYTF . TRBV28 . TRBJ1-2
TGTGCCAGAAGCGACCCCAGGGATGCAAATTTCCCACCCCTCCACTTT CARSDPRDANFPPLHF . TRBV5-3 . TRBJ1-6
TGCAGCGTTGAAGATAAGGCAGGGACAGATACGCAGTATTTT CSVEDKAGTDTQYF . TRBV29-1 . TRBJ2-3
TGTGCCAGTAGTACCGACAGCCAAGTTTCCTACGAGCAGTACTTC CASSTDSQVSYEQYF . TRBV19 . TRBJ2-7
TGTGCCAGCAGGCGATCCGGGACTAGCGGGTACAATGAGCAGTTCTTC CASRRSGTSGYNEQFF . TRBV11-2 TRBD2 TRBJ2-1
TGTGCCAGCAGCTTCGACAGCCTGAGTGGGAATGAGCAGTTCTTC CASSFDSLSGNEQFF . TRBV7-9 . TRBJ2-1
TGTGCCAGCAGTTTAGGGGGGATGGGTAAGAACACCGGGGAGCTGTTTTTT CASSLGGMGKNTGELFF . TRBV28 . TRBJ2-2
TGTGCCAGCAGCTTACAGTTTGTCAGGGGACAGGCACCATACGAGCAGTACTTC CASSLQFVRGQAPYEQYF few TRBV11-3 TRBD1 TRBJ2-7